The source of this TCR beta chain is a study of cytomegalovirus exposure and HLA in healthy donors. As to this clone: The antigen is undetermined.

Study-wide results and caveats: TCR beta chain V- and J-gene trimming was linked, in a later analysis, to a missense variant in DCLRE1C. Analysis was performed later, and it showed HLA-associated TCR beta chains to be more clonally expanded than equally common others.

With 60 Vbeta and 13 Jbeta primers, the PCR was carried out. Only in-frame clones appear in the TCRdb table, and some are missing; sequencing was by immunoSEQ multiplex PCR. The sample consists of 130,000 to 150,000 clones, around 78% of them appearing once. This sequence originates from a man between 35 and 55 years old in good health and CMV-seropositive. What was sequenced was PBMCs.

In nucleotides, the CDR3 is TGTGCCAGCAGCCGATCTGGGGCGGGAGTGGGGTTCTTC. This codes for CASSRSGAGVGFF. The genes are TRBV7-9 and TRBJ2-1, with 7 bases that match TRBD2. Germline V gene lookup returns CDR1 SEHNR and CDR2 FQNEAQ (reference sequence). With V trimmed by 5 bases and J by 15 bases, 13 bases remained unmatched. The CDR3 has 13 residues.